Following are 13 T cell receptor beta chains from one sample sequenced in a study of cytomegalovirus exposure and HLA in healthy donors. The PCR employed 60 Vbeta primers together with 13 Jbeta primers. Generated by immunoSEQ multiplex PCR, the TCRdb table keeps only in-frame clones and is missing some. This table holds approximately 150,000 clones, roughly three quarters found once. The specimen was PBMCs. The receptors come from a female donor in good health and CMV-seronegative.

This chain uses TRBV5-1 with TRBJ2-7; D is ambiguous. The germline V and J ends were trimmed by 1 base and 3 bases, with 8 bases remaining between them. Germline CDR1 is SGHRS and CDR2 is YFSETQ. The CDR3 consists of 13 residues. The CDR3 spells CASSLSQFYEQYF. The CDR3 DNA sequence: TGCGCCAGCAGCTTGTCACAGTTCTACGAGCAGTACTTC.

The V and J genes are TRBV5-1 and TRBJ2-7, with TRBD2 as a possible D gene (5 bases). Germline CDR1 reads SGHRS; CDR2 reads YFSETQ. The V end was cut by 0 bases, the J end by 0 bases, with 16 bases between. The CDR3 has 17 residues. The CDR3 DNA sequence: TGCGCCAGCAGCTTGGGGCCCGGAGCGGAGAGCTCCTACGAGCAGTACTTC. Translating it yields CASSLGPGAESSYEQYF.

In the case of this clone: This CDR3 is also generated by other DNA sequences in the sample. The chain couples TRBV7-9 to TRBJ1-1, with 9 bases that match TRBD1. V lost 2 bases to trimming and J lost 8 bases; unmatched junction nucleotides: 3. The CDR3 runs to 13 residues. Germline-derived CDR1 and CDR2 are SEHNR and FQNEAQ (reference sequence). In nucleotides, the CDR3 is TGTGCCAGCAGCTTACCTGGACAGGGGGAAGCTTTCTTT. This sequence encodes CASSLPGQGEAFF.

V and J are TRBV7-9 and TRBJ2-5; D remains unclear. The DNA matches TRBJ2-7 better at its end, which makes the J call doubtful. This CDR3 has 12 amino acids. CDR1 is SEHNR, CDR2 FQNEAQ, per germline (reference sequence). CDR3 sequence reads: CASSPVDYEQYF. Here the CDR3 DNA reads TGTGCCAGCAGCCCAGTCGACTACGAGCAGTACTTC.

This chain uses TRBV30 with TRBJ2-7, with 7 bases matching TRBD1. Unmatched junction bases numbered 6, after V lost 5 bases and J lost 5 bases. The CDR3 loop spans 12 amino acids. The germline V gene encodes CDR1 GTSNPN and CDR2 SVGIG (reference sequence). The CDR3 loop is CAWDREIHEQYF. The CDR3 DNA reads TGTGCCTGGGACAGGGAAATACACGAGCAGTACTTC.

The rearrangement uses TRBV7-9 and TRBJ1-4; 10 nucleotides agree with TRBD1. Germline CDR1 is SEHNR and CDR2 is FQNEAQ (reference sequence). The CDR3 totals 18 residues. V dropped 5 bases and J dropped 1; count of bases not matched to a gene: 10. DNA of the CDR3: TGTGCCAGCAGCGTAGAGACAGGGGGCGCCGGAACTAATGAAAAACTGTTTTTT. Translating it yields CASSVETGGAGTNEKLFF.

The genes are TRBV5-1 and TRBJ1-2; possible D gene TRBD1, 5 bases. The length of the CDR3 is 15 residues. V lost 0 bases and J 2 bases, leaving 11 bases between the germline ends. Germline V gene data show CDR1 as SGHRS and CDR2 as YFSETQ. As DNA, the CDR3 is TGCGCCAGCAGCTTGGAATGGGGCGGAAACTATGGCTACACCTTC. Protein product: CASSLEWGGNYGYTF.

J is TRBJ2-7 and V is TRBV2; 10 nucleotides agree with TRBD1. V was pared by 4 bases and J by 1 base, with 7 bases of the junction left unmatched. This CDR3 has 16 amino acids. The germline CDR1 and CDR2 sequences are SNHLY and FYNNEI. CDR3 amino acids: CASSASGDRGSYEQYF. Written as DNA, the CDR3 is TGTGCCAGCAGTGCTAGTGGGGACAGGGGATCCTACGAGCAGTACTTC.

This clone was recorded a few times. The gene calls are TRBV10-3 and TRBJ2-7; possible D gene TRBD2, 6 bases. The germline V gene has CDR1 ENHRY and CDR2 SYGVKD. The CDR3 spans 13 residues. V dropped 3 bases and J dropped 7 bases, with 13 bases sitting between them. CDR3 in DNA: TGTGCCATCAGTGAATCTGGGACTGGAGAGCAGTACTTC. The encoded protein is CAISESGTGEQYF.

The chain employs TRBV18 and TRBJ1-1; 9 positions agree with TRBD1. V shed 3 bases and J 4 bases; nucleotides not matched to a gene: 12. The CDR3 is 17 residues long. CDR1 is KGHSH and CDR2 is LQKENI in the germline V gene. CDR3 sequence: CASSPGTPGQGSTEAFF. The CDR3 nucleotides are TGTGCCAGCTCACCCGGAACACCGGGACAGGGCAGCACTGAAGCTTTCTTT.

The J gene is TRBJ1-6, the V gene TRBV9; TRBD1 agrees at 8 bases. There are 13 residues in the CDR3. Germline CDR1 and CDR2: SGDLS and YYNGEE. The V gene end was trimmed by 4 bases and the J gene end by 9 bases; junction bases not matched to a gene: 3. CDR3 in DNA: TGTGCCAGCAGCTTGGACAGGGTTTCACCCCTCCACTTT. Its protein is CASSLDRVSPLHF.

This CDR3 is CAWSRDRGGYGYTF. The CDR3 nucleotides are TGTGCCTGGAGTCGAGACAGGGGAGGGTATGGCTACACCTTC. The gene calls are TRBV30 and TRBJ1-2, with 8 bases that match TRBD1. After removal of 2 bases from V and 5 bases from J, the junction contained 7 bases not matched to a gene. This CDR3 is 14 amino acids long. The germline CDR1 and CDR2 sequences are GTSNPN and SVGIG (reference sequence).

The genes are TRBV6-1 and TRBJ2-7; 7 nucleotides align to TRBD2. Germline values: CDR1 MNHNS, CDR2 SASEGT. V trimming: 9 bases; J trimming: 2 bases; junction bases outside the gene matches: 10. CDR3 length: 14 residues. The CDR3: CASNPSGIPYEQYF. CDR3 nucleotides: TGTGCCAGTAACCCTAGCGGCATCCCCTACGAGCAGTACTTC.